A selection of T cell receptor beta chains follows, all from one sample in a study of cytomegalovirus exposure and HLA in healthy donors. TCRdb's copy holds only in-frame clones and misses some; the assay was immunoSEQ multiplex PCR. The sample includes 150,000 or so clones, under 85% of them seen just once. The sequenced material came from PBMCs. Receptors were obtained from a male donor in good health and CMV-seropositive. Each CDR3 is given with its conserved first and last residue. The D gene is left open where the match is weak. A row's size may be missing; if present it is once, few, many or a size class.

d_call j_call v_call clone_size cdr3_aa
TRBD1 TRBJ2-4 TRBV19 . CATNTGGYKNSQYF
TRBD1 TRBJ1-2 TRBV28 few CASTAGGEPYGYTF
TRBD2 TRBJ2-7 TRBV4-1 . CASSPAEGLGSYEQYF
TRBD2 TRBJ2-1 TRBV29-1 . CSVGTTPYNEQFF
TRBD1 TRBJ1-1 TRBV10-3 . CAIGKTGENTEAFF
TRBD2 TRBJ2-1 TRBV27 few CASSLSVLELAGGLDEQFF
. TRBJ1-5 TRBV28 . CASSRNQPQHF
TRBD1 TRBJ2-1 TRBV18 . CASSLNDRVEQFF
. TRBJ1-1 TRBV28 . CASQIRTPNTEAFF
. TRBJ2-2 TRBV28 . CASSLMWPAPTGELFF
TRBD2 TRBJ2-1 TRBV27 . CASSLGPGGGRWDEQFF
. TRBJ2-6 TRBV11-3 . CASSLGGLGANVLTF
TRBD2 TRBJ2-7 TRBV13 . CASRETGTSRYEQYF
TRBD2 TRBJ2-2 TRBV7-9 . CASSPIAGGTGELFF
TRBD1 TRBJ1-3 TRBV28 . CASSEPGQGVNTIYF
. TRBJ2-3 TRBV5-4 once CASSRGEGHVVTDTQYF
. TRBJ2-6 TRBV2 . CASSWGVVNPGANVLTF
. TRBJ2-7 TRBV7-2 . CASSLVRAGEQYF
TRBD1 TRBJ1-5 TRBV6-6 . CASSYSGTDNQPQHF
TRBD1 TRBJ2-6 TRBV27 . CASRRTGGSGANVLTF
TRBD1 TRBJ1-4 TRBV5-1 . CASSFGTGGEKLFF
. TRBJ2-2 TRBV7-3 . CASSYSEAGELFF
. TRBJ2-1 TRBV10-2 . CASSEGQGRANYNEQFF
TRBD2 TRBJ2-7 TRBV19 . CASSTTSGRPEQYF
. TRBJ2-7 TRBV11-3 few CAGGRESGYEQYF
. TRBJ1-1 TRBV6-6 . CASSYAGDNTEAFF
. TRBJ2-5 TRBV18 . CASSPPGTPGGETQYF
TRBD2 TRBJ2-2 TRBV11-3 . CASSAGLAANTGELFF
TRBD1 TRBJ2-1 TRBV18 . CASSPRQGGRTFF
. TRBJ1-4 TRBV27 . CASSLSHDISYEKLFF
. TRBJ2-7 TRBV6-1 . CASKRGDGEQYF
. TRBJ2-6 TRBV19 once CASSYELSGANVLTF
TRBD2 TRBJ2-2 TRBV5-4 . CASSSPTSGRRVTGELFF
TRBD1 TRBJ1-2 TRBV2 . CASAGQGYGYTF
TRBD1 TRBJ1-2 TRBV19 . CASTDPGQGSYGYTF
TRBD2 TRBJ2-5 TRBV5-1 few CASSLAVSSGQETQYF
TRBD1 TRBJ2-1 TRBV27 once CASRRQGAVGNEQFF
. TRBJ2-3 TRBV2 . CASSEWPRQGTDTQYF
TRBD1 TRBJ1-3 TRBV7-9 . CSSSLDLTGAGNTIYF
TRBD1 TRBJ1-6 TRBV27 . CASKINRGTNSPLHF
. TRBJ2-3 TRBV7-9 few CASSLYRSTDTQYF
. TRBJ1-1 TRBV19 . CASSIGALNTEAFF
. TRBJ1-1 TRBV7-9 . CASSLVQGTNTEAFF
TRBD1 TRBJ1-2 TRBV6-5 . CASRAGGAGNYGYTF
TRBD1 TRBJ1-6 TRBV6-5 . CASSYLQGWSSPLHF
. TRBJ2-7 TRBV7-3 . CASSSEGGVKSGQYF
. TRBJ2-7 TRBV29-1 . CSVETGTRQYF
TRBD2 TRBJ2-5 TRBV7-2 . CASSLGASGETQYF
. TRBJ1-2 TRBV6-5 once CASSYVPANYGYTF
TRBD2 TRBJ2-1 TRBV7-2 . CASRPSGGRDEQFF
. TRBJ1-3 TRBV6-1 few CASSEHRVGNTIYF
TRBD1 TRBJ1-2 TRBV5-4 . CASSAGQGIYGYTF
TRBD1 TRBJ1-1 TRBV15 . CATRQGAIRNTEAFF